Following are 9 T cell receptor beta chains from one sample sequenced in a study of T cells in Graves' hyperthyroidism and ophthalmopathy. What was amplified from RNA transcripts were TCR beta CDR3 regions. The HTBI primer set was used in a first-round RT-PCR of the TCR CDR3. TCRdb passed the multiplex PCR reads through MiXCR, listing each CDR3 protein once. The sample holds 550,000 to 850,000 distinct CDR3 sequences, 18% seen once. The specimen sequenced was blood. The receptors here all came from a woman between 45 and 65 years old with Graves' hyperthyroidism that later progressed to Graves' ophthalmopathy.

This clonotype was seen ten or more times. J is TRBJ2-7 and V is TRBV12-3 or TRBV12-4, with a possible D match to TRBD2 (6 bases). The CDR3 has 17 residues. The V end was cut by 6 bases, the J end by 7 bases, with 28 bases between. CDR3 sequence: CASSTHLGRTGAGEQYF. The DNA for the CDR3 is TGTGCCAGCAGCACTCACCTTGGTAGGACTGGTGCGGGGGAGCAGTACTTC.

The chain combines TRBV29-1 with TRBJ2-7, with 9 bases lining up with TRBD1. This CDR3 spans 18 amino acids. The ends lost 5 bases at V and 2 bases at J; junction bases unmatched: 19. Per the germline V gene, CDR1 is SQVTM and CDR2 is ANQGSEA. The CDR3 sequence: CSVYPSPTGGRATYEQYF. In DNA form, the CDR3 reads TGCAGCGTTTACCCCTCCCCGACAGGGGGGAGAGCAACCTACGAGCAGTACTTC.

The sample holds a few counts of this clonotype. The rearrangement joins TRBV20-1 to TRBJ2-5, with 9 bases lining up with TRBD2. The CDR3 length is 14 residues. V shed 6 bases and J 2 bases; nucleotides not matched to a gene: 7. The germline V gene has CDR1 DFQATT and CDR2 SNEGSKA (reference sequence). The CDR3 loop reads CSATRTSAQETQYF. For the CDR3, the DNA is TGCAGTGCGACACGGACTAGCGCTCAAGAGACCCAGTACTTC.

This clonotype was seen more than once but under ten times. This chain joins TRBV6-5 and TRBJ1-5; a possible D gene is TRBD1 (5 bases). This CDR3 region has 13 residues. The germline V gene has CDR1 MNHEY and CDR2 SVGAGI. Trimming left V 2 bases short and J 7 bases short, with 9 bases between. The CDR3 nucleotides read TGTGCCAGCAGTTACACTCCAGGGCAGCCCCAGCATTTT. This sequence encodes CASSYTPGQPQHF.

This sequence joins TRBV12-3 or TRBV12-4 and TRBJ1-2, with TRBD1 matching 11 bases. This CDR3 has 13 amino acids. Germline trimming cut 4 bases from V and 6 bases from J; bases unmatched to any gene: 1. CDR3 DNA sequence: TGTGCCAGCAGTTGGACAGGGGGCGATGGCTACACCTTC. Residues: CASSWTGGDGYTF.

This sequence joins TRBV6-1 and TRBJ2-3, with TRBD1 matching 8 bases. This CDR3 comprises 15 residues. V lost 7 bases and J lost 0; bases outside the gene matches: 6. Germline V gene lookup returns CDR1 MNHNS and CDR2 SASEGT. The CDR3: CASIPDRASTDTQYF. The CDR3 DNA is TGTGCCAGCATCCCGGACAGGGCTAGCACAGATACGCAGTATTTT.

This clonotype appeared many times. This sequence joins TRBV3-1 and TRBJ1-2; perhaps TRBD1 as D (5 bases). CDR1 and CDR2 (germline): LGHDT, YNNKEL (reference sequence). CDR3 length: 18 residues. V lost 0 bases to trimming and J lost 5 bases, with 22 bases between them. CDR3 sequence: CASSQDSRRTAWGYGYTF. CDR3 coding DNA: TGTGCCAGCAGCCAAGATTCCCGACGCACAGCTTGGGGGTATGGCTACACCTTC.

This clonotype was counted a few times. The rearrangement links TRBV2 to TRBJ1-2, with D perhaps TRBD1 (5 bases). Germline assignment: CDR1 SNHLY and CDR2 FYNNEI. The CDR3 spans 14 residues. The ends were cut back, 6 bases at V and 6 bases at J, with 17 bases in the middle. Here the CDR3 reads CASSDPGSSDGYTF. Written as DNA, the CDR3 is TGTGCCAGCAGCGACCCAGGGAGTTCGGATGGCTACACCTTC.

There are many counts of this clonotype. V gene TRBV7-2 combines with J gene TRBJ1-5; a possible D gene is TRBD1 (6 bases). Germline V gene lookup returns CDR1 SGHTA and CDR2 FQGNSA. Trimming removed 4 bases at V and 6 bases at J, with 16 bases between. The CDR3 is 15 residues long. The CDR3 loop is CASSSNPGAPQPQHF. The CDR3 DNA reads TGTGCCAGCAGCTCTAACCCAGGGGCCCCTCAGCCCCAGCATTTT.